Reported below is one T cell receptor beta chain. Trimming removed 2 bases from V and 10 bases from J; junction bases left unmatched: 8. There are 14 residues in the CDR3. CDR1 SGHDT and CDR2 YYEEEE come from the germline V gene. This entry is derived from a study of blood T cell repertoires in COVID-19. Here immunoSEQ multiplex PCR was the method, and the copy in TCRdb shows in-frame clones only, minus some. The sample has 150,000 to 200,000 clones; more than 70% are singletons. Sequencing was performed on PBMCs or T cells enriched from blood (not recorded which). This receptor was identified in a woman between 18 and 29 years old who had recovered from COVID-19. This rearrangement joins TRBV5-6 to TRBJ2-4; TRBD1 matches 8 bases. CDR3 loop: CASSFSDRVWIQYF. The CDR3 coding sequence is TGTGCCAGCAGCTTTTCGGACAGGGTTTGGATTCAGTACTTC.